The clone carrying this T cell receptor (beta chain) was seen more than once but under ten times. Its antigen is still unknown. TCRdb reprocessed the 5' RACE reads via MiXCR and lists one record per CDR3 protein. The sample consists of 640,000 or so distinct CDR3 sequences, 6% to 6.5% of them appearing once. These data come from a study of identical twins. Notes on the study in general: Models underestimated how often monozygotic twins shared out-of-frame TCR alpha. The presence of invariant MAIT and iNKT cells could partly confound analyses of zero-insertion sequences. Shared out-of-frame alpha sequences (those common to twins) showed excess low generation probability.

The length of the CDR3 is 15 residues. Germline V gene data show CDR1 as MGHDK and CDR2 as SYGVNS. Trimming took 11 bases from V and 4 from J; bases not matched to a gene: 11. The sample taken for sequencing was naive T cells sorted from blood. The sequence derives from a man aged 18 to 35 in good health. The rearrangement links TRBV25-1 to TRBJ2-1; 10 bases map to TRBD1. The CDR3: CAVQTPGQGYNEQFF. The CDR3 DNA reads TGTGCCGTTCAAACACCGGGACAGGGGTACAATGAGCAGTTCTTC.